This TCR beta chain was sequenced in a study of HIV-infected patients and healthy controls (dated by TCRdb to the mid-2010s). For context, the study as a whole: The question the study tested was whether immune perturbation and reconstitution could be captured by deep TCR repertoire sequencing of small blood samples from HIV patients.

Whole blood was used without fractionating the cells, so the repertoire represented all peripheral T cells without sorting. As controls, ten healthy donors without infection were sampled, and about 40% of the ten donors were sampled a second time around 3 months later. A roughly 2.4 ml sample of peripheral blood was drawn into Tempus tubes for RNA extraction. Residual genomic DNA was removed with the TURBO-DNase kit and globin mRNA was depleted with GLOBINclear. This clonotype is judged medium-sized (0.01 to 0.1%). Its antigen remains unidentified. Per-base qualities were not stored, and no clone one base away is much larger. General findings and caveats noted by the study authors: Both the Jaccard index and the count of highly shared sequences showed that healthy controls shared more CDR3s between individuals than HIV+ patients did. Unequal numbers of distinct sequences between patients and controls complicated comparisons, and size-matching overweighted rare events from HIV-infected data. Donor HLA types were not determined in the study. Processing included only sixteen HIV-infected individuals, and this was regarded by the authors as a major limit on how widely the findings apply. Compared with untreated HIV+ repertoires, healthy control repertoires had roughly threefold more distinct CDR3s and higher Shannon diversity. The study cohorts differed slightly in age and sex profile, but those differences did not account for the observed differences in diversity. Alpha-chain CDR3s from MAIT cells appeared at high frequency in healthy controls but were severely depleted in HIV+ repertoires. HIV-associated CDR3s exhibited a significant reduction in frequency during therapy, whereas CMV-associated CDR3s exhibited no significant change, although the majority increased in frequency. In HIV-infected patients, the apparent post-therapy recovery of the Gini index was not replicated in size-matched repertoire data. Pairing of alpha and beta chains was not determined in the samples. The use of whole blood limited sequencing depth and precluded separation of the dynamics of distinct T-cell subpopulations. Compared with controls, HIV-infected patients showed significantly different mean usage of eight alpha and eight beta V genes. Oligoclonality may be reflected in the significantly higher mean Gini indices of HIV-infected repertoires compared with controls.

Reverse transcription of 400 to 650 ng RNA was performed with SuperScript III using primers directed against the alpha and beta constant regions. Alpha and beta chain libraries were generated separately via chain-specific third strand synthesis with multiplexing indices. The protocol used a single primer pair to amplify all rearrangements within a chain, which avoided primer bias, and attached molecular barcodes to each cDNA molecule. Purified cDNA was joined by T4 RNA Ligase 1 to a 5' RACE adapter carrying a random hexamer and the SP2 sequencing primer site. The authors primed second strand synthesis from the SP2 site with Phusion polymerase and used slow temperature ramps to favor optimal annealing. Joined together, two random hexamer sequences that had both been added before amplification formed the 12-nucleotide barcode of each molecule. A brief initial PCR introduced P5 and P7 adapter elements together with a second index, and an approximately 21-cycle amplification PCR using P5s and P7 primers was subsequently performed. A total of roughly 30 PCR cycles were applied to the libraries, which were quantified on a Qubit, sized on a Bioanalyzer, and diluted to roughly 4.4 nM. Normalized libraries were sequenced on an Illumina MiSeq with 2 x 250 paired-end kits. Reverse transcription reactions underwent purification over MinElute columns, with elution into roughly 10 ul Tris-Cl. The adapter ligations were run for roughly 25 hours at 16 degrees C, and AMPure XP beads at a 1:1 ratio were afterwards used to clean them. From the authors' description of their analysis: Demultiplexed FASTQ files were processed with a modified Decombinator by which V, J, insert and barcode information was output. Sequences that shared a barcode but differed from the dominant sequence were discarded as errors, and original cDNA molecules were estimated by counting barcodes clustered at Levenshtein distance 3. For downstream analyses, the R packages ineq, vegan, igraph and RCytoscape were used, along with IMGT nomenclature and CDR3 definitions. V gene usage was computed over distinct sequences, each TCR counted once to avoid skew from clonal expansion. Unique CDR3 amino acid sequences within a donor were connected in similarity networks whenever two sequences differed by a single Levenshtein edit. Published HIV-specific CDR3s (approximately 100 alpha, 550 to 850 beta) and CMV-specific CDR3s (about 13 alpha, a few hundred beta) were assembled and queried against the repertoires. Lower sequence numbers were not the cause of the decreased diversity in patients, as random subsampling to size-matched repertoires showed. The raw public data were reprocessed by TCRdb itself: fastp quality trimming at Q25, MiXCR clonotype calling, in-frame beta chains only. Each record represents a unique CDR3 protein, reported with the most common genes and DNA among its rows. These V and J calls derive from TCRdb rather than the authors' analysis. The sample includes roughly 16,000 distinct CDR3 sequences, with about 5% observed a single time. Of the sample, roughly 2% falls within the top ten clones.

The clonotype comes from an adult in good health. Sequences were obtained from blood.

Here the CDR3 is given as CSARDPPPGDTEAFF. The bases are TGCAGTGCTAGAGACCCTCCGCCTGGGGACACTGAAGCTTTCTTT. Recombination joined TRBV20-1 with TRBJ1-1; no D gene can be assigned with confidence. Measured from the cysteine to the phenylalanine, the CDR3 is 15 residues long. The retained sequence is limited to the CDR3, 45 bases, with the frame set at the first base. The germline V gene (reference sequence) specifies DFQATT as CDR1 and SNEGSKA as CDR2. V is shortened by 0 bases, J by 3 bases, and the region joining them spans 14 bases.